The TCR beta chain under discussion was sequenced for a study of T cells in Graves' hyperthyroidism and ophthalmopathy. The study's findings and limits: Progression to ophthalmopathy was predicted a median of roughly 6.5 months early.

The investigators amplified TCR beta CDR3 regions from RNA transcripts. A set of HTBI primers served as the primers for a first-round RT-PCR of the TCR CDR3. Each CDR3 protein gets one entry after TCRdb re-called the multiplex PCR reads with MiXCR. The table lists around 690,000 distinct CDR3 sequences, roughly 17% of them singletons. The definition of stable Graves' hyperthyroidism was no ophthalmopathy progression within 18 months. Patients were aged 18 to 65, had disease duration under 2 months, and had newly diagnosed hyperthyroidism. This clonotype was detected only once. Its antigen is currently unknown. This CDR3 has 13 residues. The V gene lost 6 bases and the J gene lost 3 bases, with 14 bases spanning the gap. CDR1 GTSNPN and CDR2 SVGIG come from the germline V gene (reference sequence).

The sequence was obtained from a man aged 50-59 years with Graves' hyperthyroidism. The chain has TRBV30 and TRBJ1-2, with a possible D match to TRBD1 (6 bases). The sequenced sample was blood. The CDR3 coding sequence is TGTGCCTGTACCAGAGAGGGGGACTATGGCTACACCTTC. Translating it yields CACTREGDYGYTF.